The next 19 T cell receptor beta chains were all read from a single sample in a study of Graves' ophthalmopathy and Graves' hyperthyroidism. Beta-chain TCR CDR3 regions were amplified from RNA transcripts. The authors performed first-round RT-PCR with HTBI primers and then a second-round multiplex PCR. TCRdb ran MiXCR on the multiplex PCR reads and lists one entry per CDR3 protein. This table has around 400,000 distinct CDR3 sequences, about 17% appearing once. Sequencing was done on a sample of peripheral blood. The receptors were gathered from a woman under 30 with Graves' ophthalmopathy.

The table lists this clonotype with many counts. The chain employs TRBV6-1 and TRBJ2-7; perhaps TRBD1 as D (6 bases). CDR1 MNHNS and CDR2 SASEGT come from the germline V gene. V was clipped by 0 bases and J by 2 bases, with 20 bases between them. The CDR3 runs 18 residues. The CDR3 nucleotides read TGTGCCAGCAGTGAAGCCCCCGTTTTTACGGGACAAGCCTACGAGCAGTACTTC. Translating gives CASSEAPVFTGQAYEQYF.

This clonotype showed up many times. CDR3 sequence reads: CASSIRTGLGTEAFF. Here the CDR3 DNA reads TGTGCCAGCAGTATCCGGACAGGTCTGGGCACTGAAGCTTTCTTT. The rearrangement links TRBV6-1 to TRBJ1-1; the match to TRBD1 covers 7 bases. The CDR3 runs 15 residues. V shed 5 bases, J shed 4 bases, and the junction held 10 bases outside the gene matches. The germline V gene has CDR1 MNHNS and CDR2 SASEGT.

CDR3: CASSLGWGTLVPTEAFF. CDR3 bases: TGCGCCAGCAGCCTGGGGTGGGGTACCCTTGTACCCACTGAAGCTTTCTTT. V usage is TRBV5-1 and J usage is TRBJ1-1; D is ambiguous. The V and J ends lost 4 bases and 4 bases respectively, with 23 bases between them. This CDR3 has 17 residues. Germline loops: CDR1 SGHRS, CDR2 YFSETQ.

The CDR3 region is CASSSGVKNIQYF. The DNA of the CDR3 is TGTGCCAGCAGTTCAGGGGTCAAAAACATTCAGTACTTC. The V call is TRBV28, the J call TRBJ2-4; TRBD1 might be the D (6 bases). Trimming removed 4 bases at V and 3 bases at J, with 7 bases between. Germline assignment: CDR1 MDHEN and CDR2 SYDVKM. The length of the CDR3 is 13 residues. The full variable domain, its missing parts supplied by reference TRBV28 and TRBJ2-4, is DVKVTQSSRYLVKRTGEKVFLECVQDMDHENMFWYRQDPGLGLRLIYFSYDVKMKEKGDIPEGYSVSREKKERFSLILESASTNQTSMYLCASSSGVKNIQYFGAGTRLSVL.

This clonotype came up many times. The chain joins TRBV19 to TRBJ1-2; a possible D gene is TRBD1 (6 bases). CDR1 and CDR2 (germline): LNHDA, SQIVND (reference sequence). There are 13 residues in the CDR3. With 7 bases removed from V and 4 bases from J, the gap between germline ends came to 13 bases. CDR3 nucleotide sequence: TGTGCCAGTATGGGGGCTTCTATCTATGGCTACACCTTC. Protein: CASMGASIYGYTF.

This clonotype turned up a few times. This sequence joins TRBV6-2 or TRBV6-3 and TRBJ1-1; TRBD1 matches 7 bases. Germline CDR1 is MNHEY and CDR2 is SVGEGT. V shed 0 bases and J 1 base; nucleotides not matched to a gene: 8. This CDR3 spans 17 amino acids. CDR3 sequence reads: CASSYSMTTGQNTEAFF. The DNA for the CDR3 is TGTGCCAGCAGTTACTCCATGACGACAGGGCAGAACACTGAAGCTTTCTTT.

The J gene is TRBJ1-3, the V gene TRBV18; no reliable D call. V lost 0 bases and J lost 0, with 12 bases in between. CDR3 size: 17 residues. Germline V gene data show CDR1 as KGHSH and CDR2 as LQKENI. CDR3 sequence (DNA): TGTGCCAGCTCACCACCCTCGGGCCGGAGCTCTGGAAACACCATATATTTT. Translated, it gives CASSPPSGRSSGNTIYF.

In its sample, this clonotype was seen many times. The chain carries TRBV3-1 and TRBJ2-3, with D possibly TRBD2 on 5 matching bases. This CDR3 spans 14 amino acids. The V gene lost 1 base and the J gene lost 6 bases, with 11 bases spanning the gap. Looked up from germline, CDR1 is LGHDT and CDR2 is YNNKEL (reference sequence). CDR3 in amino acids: CASSQAARADTQYF. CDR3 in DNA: TGTGCCAGCAGCCAAGCCGCGAGGGCTGATACGCAGTATTTT.

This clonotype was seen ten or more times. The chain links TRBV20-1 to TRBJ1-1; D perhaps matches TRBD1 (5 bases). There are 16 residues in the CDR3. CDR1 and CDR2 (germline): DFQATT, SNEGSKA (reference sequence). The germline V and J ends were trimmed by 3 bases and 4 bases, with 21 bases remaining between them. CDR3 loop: CSARGVRSSLGTEAFF. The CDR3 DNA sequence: TGCAGTGCTAGGGGGGTCAGATCCTCCTTGGGCACTGAAGCTTTCTTT.

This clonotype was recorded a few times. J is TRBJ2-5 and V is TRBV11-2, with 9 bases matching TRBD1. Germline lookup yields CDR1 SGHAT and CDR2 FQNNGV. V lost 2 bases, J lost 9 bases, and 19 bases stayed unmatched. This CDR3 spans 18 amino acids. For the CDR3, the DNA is TGTGCCAGCAGCTTAAGAGACTCTAATACAGGGGGCGGCGTGGCCCAGTACTTC. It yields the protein CASSLRDSNTGGGVAQYF.

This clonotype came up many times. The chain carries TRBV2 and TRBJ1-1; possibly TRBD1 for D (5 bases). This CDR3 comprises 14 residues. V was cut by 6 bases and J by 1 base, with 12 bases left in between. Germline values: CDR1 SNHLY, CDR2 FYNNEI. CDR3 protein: CASRWLGENTEAFF. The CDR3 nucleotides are TGTGCCAGCAGATGGTTAGGGGAGAACACTGAAGCTTTCTTT.

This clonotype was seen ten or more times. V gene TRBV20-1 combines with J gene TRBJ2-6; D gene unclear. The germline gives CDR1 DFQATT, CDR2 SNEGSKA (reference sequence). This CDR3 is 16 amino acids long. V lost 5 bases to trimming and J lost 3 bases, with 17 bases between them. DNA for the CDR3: TGCAGTGCTCCGCATACTGAAGGTGGTGGGGCCAACGTCCTGACTTTC. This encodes CSAPHTEGGGANVLTF.

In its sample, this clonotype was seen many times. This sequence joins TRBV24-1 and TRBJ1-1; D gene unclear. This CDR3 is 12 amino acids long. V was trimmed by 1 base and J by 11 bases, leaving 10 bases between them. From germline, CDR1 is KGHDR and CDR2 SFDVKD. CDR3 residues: CATSDFTQRAFF. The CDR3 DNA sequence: TGTGCCACCAGTGATTTTACCCAGCGGGCTTTCTTT.

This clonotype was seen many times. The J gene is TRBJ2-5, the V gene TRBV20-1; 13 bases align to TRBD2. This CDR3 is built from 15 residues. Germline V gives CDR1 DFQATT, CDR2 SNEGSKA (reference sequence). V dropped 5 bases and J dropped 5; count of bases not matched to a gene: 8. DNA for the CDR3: TGCAGTGCTTCCCCGGGACTAGCGGGATGGGAGACCCAGTACTTC. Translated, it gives CSASPGLAGWETQYF.

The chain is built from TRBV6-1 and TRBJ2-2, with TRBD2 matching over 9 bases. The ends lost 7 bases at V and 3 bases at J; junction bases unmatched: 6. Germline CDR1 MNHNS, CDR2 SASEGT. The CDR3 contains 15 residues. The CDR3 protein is CASKQGTSHTGELFF. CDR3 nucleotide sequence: TGTGCCAGCAAACAAGGGACTAGCCACACCGGGGAGCTGTTTTTT.

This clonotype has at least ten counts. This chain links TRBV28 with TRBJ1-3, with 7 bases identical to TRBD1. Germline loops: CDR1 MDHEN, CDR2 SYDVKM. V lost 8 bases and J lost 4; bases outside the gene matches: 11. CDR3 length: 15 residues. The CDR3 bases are TGTGCCAGCCGAGCCCTGCCGGGACAGGGAAACACCATATATTTT. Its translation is CASRALPGQGNTIYF.

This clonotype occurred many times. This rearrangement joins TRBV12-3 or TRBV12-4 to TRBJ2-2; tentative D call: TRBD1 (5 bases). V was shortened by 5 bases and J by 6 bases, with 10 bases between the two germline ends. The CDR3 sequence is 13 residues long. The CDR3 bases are TGTGCCAGCAGTCAGGGTTTCTCCGGGGAGCTGTTTTTT. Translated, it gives CASSQGFSGELFF.

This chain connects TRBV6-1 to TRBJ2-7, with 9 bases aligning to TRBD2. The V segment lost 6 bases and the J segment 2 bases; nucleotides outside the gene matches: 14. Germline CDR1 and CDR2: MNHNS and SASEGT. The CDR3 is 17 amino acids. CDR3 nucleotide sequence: TGTGCCAGCAGCAGAATCAGGGTAGCGGGGGAGACCTACGAGCAGTACTTC. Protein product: CASSRIRVAGETYEQYF.

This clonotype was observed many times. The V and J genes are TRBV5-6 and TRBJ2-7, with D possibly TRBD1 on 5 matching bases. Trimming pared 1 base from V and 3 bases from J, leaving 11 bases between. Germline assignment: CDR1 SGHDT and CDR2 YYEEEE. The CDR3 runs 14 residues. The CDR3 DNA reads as TGTGCCAGCAGCTTGTATCGCAGGGACTACGAGCAGTACTTC. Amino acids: CASSLYRRDYEQYF.